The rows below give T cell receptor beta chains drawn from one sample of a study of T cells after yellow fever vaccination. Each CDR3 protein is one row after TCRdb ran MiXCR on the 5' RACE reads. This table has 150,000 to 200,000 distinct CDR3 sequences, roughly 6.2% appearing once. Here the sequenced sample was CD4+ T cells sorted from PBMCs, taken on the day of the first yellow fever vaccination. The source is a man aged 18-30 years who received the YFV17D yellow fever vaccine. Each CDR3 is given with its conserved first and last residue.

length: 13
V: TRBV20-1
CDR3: CSARSLITSPLHF

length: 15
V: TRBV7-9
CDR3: CASSLGAADNSPLHF

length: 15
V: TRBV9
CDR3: CASGQGSPGANVLTF

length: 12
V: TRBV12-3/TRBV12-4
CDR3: CASSSRFTEAFF

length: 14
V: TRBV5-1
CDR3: CASSSTADLYGYTF

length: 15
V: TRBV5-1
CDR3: CASSLARSGGREAFF

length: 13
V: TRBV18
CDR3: CASSTGLADTQYF

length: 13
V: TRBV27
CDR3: CASRISGANVLTF

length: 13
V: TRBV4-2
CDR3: CASSQERGSEAFF

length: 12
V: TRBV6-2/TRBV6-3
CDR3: CASTGKNYGYTF

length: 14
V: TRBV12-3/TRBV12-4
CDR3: CASSPPGRGEKLFF

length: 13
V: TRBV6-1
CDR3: CASGKRQDYEQYF

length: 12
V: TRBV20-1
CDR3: CSGRGLSGELFF

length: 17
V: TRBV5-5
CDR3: CASSRSMAEGRADTQYF

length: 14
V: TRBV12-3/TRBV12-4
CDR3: CASSPRQGESPLHF

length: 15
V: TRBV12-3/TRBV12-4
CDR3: CASSLTGGLQETQYF

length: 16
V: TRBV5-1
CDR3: CASSLQEGGANEKLFF

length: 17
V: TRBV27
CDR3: CASSLTGAQGLRSPLHF

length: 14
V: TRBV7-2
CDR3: CASSLERFSTEAFF

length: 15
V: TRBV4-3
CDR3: CASSQVADYNSPLHF

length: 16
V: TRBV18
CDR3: CASSPALVGMVDEQYF

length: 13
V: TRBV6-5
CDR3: CASSYLRVGGYTF